These 9 T cell receptor beta chains came from one sample sequenced in a study of blood T cell repertoires in COVID-19. Measured with immunoSEQ multiplex PCR; TCRdb has only the in-frame clones, and not every one. The sample lists 77,000 or so clones; 75% to 85% were seen once. The sequencing sample was made of peripheral blood. Source of these receptors: a woman aged 60-70 years with acute or convalescent COVID-19.

The chain couples TRBV7-3 to TRBJ2-5, with D uncertain. The ends were cut back, 1 base at V and 5 bases at J, with 8 bases in the middle. Germline-derived CDR1 and CDR2 are SGHTA and FQGTGA. This CDR3 is 13 amino acids long. CDR3 in amino acids: CASSLSYGETQYF. The DNA of the CDR3 is TGTGCCAGCAGCTTAAGCTACGGGGAGACCCAGTACTTC. The full variable domain, rest sourced from reference TRBV7-3 and TRBJ2-5, is GAGVSQTPSNKVTEKGKYVELRCDPISGHTALYWYRQSLGQGPEFLIYFQGTGAADDSGLPNDRFFAVRPEGSVSTLKIQRTERGDSAVYLCASSLSYGETQYFGPGTRLLVL.

The chain joins TRBV30 to TRBJ1-2; the match to TRBD1 covers 9 bases. CDR3 size: 15 residues. CDR1 is GTSNPN, CDR2 SVGIG, per germline (reference sequence). V lost 3 bases to trimming and J lost 4 bases; unmatched junction nucleotides: 9. The CDR3 region has the DNA TGTGCCTGGAGGGACAGGGGCTACTATGGCTATGGCTACACCTTC. Its translation is CAWRDRGYYGYGYTF.

This clone was counted only a few times. This chain joins TRBV18 and TRBJ1-2, with D unresolved. CDR1 is KGHSH and CDR2 is LQKENI in the germline V gene. V was clipped by 3 bases and J by 3 bases, with 14 bases between them. This CDR3 has 15 residues. For the CDR3, the DNA is TGTGCCAGCTCACCGCGGGCAGCAACTGACTATGGCTACACCTTC. It codes for CASSPRAATDYGYTF. Combining the CDR3 with reference TRBV18 and TRBJ1-2 gives the whole variable domain NAGVMQNPRHLVRRRGQEARLRCSPMKGHSHVYWYRQLPEEGLKFMVYLQKENIIDESGMPKERFSAEFPKEGPSILRIQQVVRGDSAAYFCASSPRAATDYGYTFGSGTRLTVV.

The chain links TRBV29-1 to TRBJ1-1, with no clear D. Germline CDR1 SQVTM, CDR2 ANQGSEA. The V end lost 7 bases, the J end lost 2 bases, and 11 bases lay between the germline ends. The length of the CDR3 is 12 residues. CDR3 nucleotides: TGCAGCGCCAGGACGGGAAACACTGAAGCTTTCTTT. As protein: CSARTGNTEAFF.

This clone is a singleton in its sample. The rearrangement joins TRBV2 to TRBJ1-1, with D tentatively TRBD1 (6 bases). The CDR3 runs 13 residues. Looked up from germline, CDR1 is SNHLY and CDR2 is FYNNEI. Trimming removed 8 bases at V and 1 base at J, with 11 bases between. CDR3 bases: TGTGCCAGCCGGAAACAGGGGAACACTGAAGCTTTCTTT. Protein product: CASRKQGNTEAFF. Using reference TRBV2 and TRBJ1-1 for the parts outside the CDR3, the full variable domain is EPEVTQTPSHQVTQMGQEVILRCVPISNHLYFYWYRQILGQKVEFLVSFYNNEISEKSEIFDDQFSVERPDGSNFTLKIRSTKLEDSAMYFCASRKQGNTEAFFGQGTRLTVV.

This rearrangement joins TRBV25-1 to TRBJ1-2; 9 bases map to TRBD1. This CDR3 spans 15 amino acids. Germline CDR1 and CDR2: MGHDK and SYGVNS. V was clipped by 5 bases and J by 3 bases; unmatched bases: 7. The CDR3 spells CASSSAGQGDYGYTF. The CDR3 DNA follows: TGTGCCAGCAGTTCAGCGGGACAGGGAGACTATGGCTACACCTTC.

The genes are TRBV10-3 and TRBJ1-1; perhaps TRBD1 as D (5 bases). CDR1 and CDR2 (germline): ENHRY, SYGVKD. V was cut by 3 bases and J by 1 base, with 9 bases left in between. This CDR3 comprises 14 residues. Here the CDR3 reads CAISEGVRNTEAFF. DNA of the CDR3: TGTGCCATCAGTGAAGGGGTGAGGAACACTGAAGCTTTCTTT.

The chain couples TRBV27 to TRBJ2-5, with D perhaps TRBD1 (5 bases). The germline V and J ends were trimmed by 4 bases and 4 bases, with 10 bases remaining between them. The length of the CDR3 is 13 residues. CDR1 and CDR2 from the germline V gene are MNHEY and SMNVEV (reference sequence). CDR3 region: CASSSGFPETQYF. CDR3 DNA: TGTGCCAGCAGTTCAGGGTTCCCAGAGACCCAGTACTTC.

The V gene is TRBV10-2, the J gene TRBJ1-1, with D perhaps matching TRBD1 (6 bases). CDR1 is WSHSY and CDR2 is SAAADI in the germline V gene. V shed 7 bases and J shed 0 bases, with 12 bases lying between them. This CDR3 is 14 amino acids long. The CDR3 nucleotides are TGCGCCAGCACTGTGACAGGCATGAACACTGAAGCTTTCTTT. Protein product: CASTVTGMNTEAFF.